Detailed here is one T cell receptor (beta chain). There is no known antigen for this receptor. No much larger clonotype is one base removed from it; base qualities were not supplied. The data originate from a study of siplizumab effects on memory and regulatory T cells (dated by TCRdb to between 2018 and 2021). In the study overall: The effect of the anti-CD2 antibody siplizumab on alloreactive T-cell subsets was examined in allogeneic mixed lymphocyte reactions constructed from human PBMCs. Study-level results and caveats: Sequences below about 10^-5 frequency were poorly captured, so only a minor fraction of alloreactive clones could be mapped to unstimulated subsets. Greater diversity appeared to be present in unstimulated naive T cells than in memory T cells, and a substantial contribution to the alloresponse seemed to be made by naive cells. The cumulative frequency of alloreactive sequences that could be traced back to unstimulated CD4+ memory T cells was significantly reduced by siplizumab. Roughly 75-97% of proliferating CD4+ or CD8+ clones could not be assigned a naive or memory phenotype. In reactions with siplizumab, an average of about 69% of mappable alloreactive CD4+ clones were Treg-derived, compared with 25% to 30% in control reactions. Whether proliferating Tregs from siplizumab cultures were suppressive was not functionally confirmed.

Sorted unstimulated T cells and proliferating T cells recovered from mixed lymphocyte reactions were subjected to TCRbeta CDR3 sequencing. Fresh whole blood from some ten HLA-typed healthy donors was used as the source from which PBMCs were isolated. To map where alloreactive clones came from, CD4+ non-regulatory T cells in the unstimulated state were FACS-sorted. The CDR3, from cysteine to phenylalanine, totals 11 residues. The entry retains the CDR3 DNA only, 33 bases that are in frame from base 1. CDR1 and CDR2 are read off the germline V gene as MDHEN and SYDVKM. V loses 10 bases, J loses 3 bases, and the germline ends lie 9 bases apart. Library construction relied on the immunoSEQ multiplex PCR assay. Roughly 10^5 TCR templates per sample were assayed on the deep sequencing platform. Genomic DNA extracted from sorted T cells was the material used for TCRbeta CDR3 sequencing. Per the original workflow: The R programming language was used for clonal analysis of the TCRbeta CDR3 data. Alloreactive CD4+ and CD8+ clones were identified by comparing unstimulated samples to CFSE-low samples taken after the reaction. Regulatory or non-regulatory origin was assigned to alloreactive CD4+ clones by matching of sequences to sorted unstimulated Treg and non-Treg repertoires. TCRdb stores this immuneACCESS table with in-frame sequences only. Part of the clones is absent; in the studies checked, under half of the shortfall reflects unresolved V genes, and no reason is known for the rest. The DNA was the basis for D and trimming; V, J and clone size are from that table. Present in this sample are 100,000 or so clones, around 90% of which were seen just once. The ten most abundant clones make up 12% of the sample.

Sequencing was performed on non-Treg CD4+ T cells sorted from blood. The label giving this sample's cell subset or site can be read as: FACS-sorted unstimulated CD4+ non-regulatory T cells. The sequence derives from a human donor in good health. The V and J segments used are TRBV28 and TRBJ2-5, with the D gene call left open. The CDR3 protein: CATNREETQYF. The DNA sequence is TGTGCCACCAACCGGGAAGAGACCCAGTACTTC.